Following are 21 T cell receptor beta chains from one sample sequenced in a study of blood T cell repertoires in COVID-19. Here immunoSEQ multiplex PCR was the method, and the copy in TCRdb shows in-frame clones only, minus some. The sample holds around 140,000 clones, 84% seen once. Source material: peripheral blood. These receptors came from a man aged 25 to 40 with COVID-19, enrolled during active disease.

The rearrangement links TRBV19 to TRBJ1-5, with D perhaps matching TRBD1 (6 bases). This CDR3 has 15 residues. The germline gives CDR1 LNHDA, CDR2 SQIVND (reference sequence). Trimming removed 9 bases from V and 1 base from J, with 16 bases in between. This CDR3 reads CASGYGGLSNQPQHF. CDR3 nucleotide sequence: TGTGCCAGCGGATATGGGGGCCTCAGCAATCAGCCCCAGCATTTT.

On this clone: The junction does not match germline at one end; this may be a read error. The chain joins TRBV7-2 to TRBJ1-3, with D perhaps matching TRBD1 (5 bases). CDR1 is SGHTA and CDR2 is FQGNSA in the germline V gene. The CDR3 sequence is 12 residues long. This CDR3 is CASSLRGSPANF. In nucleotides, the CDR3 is TGTGCCAGCAGCTTAAGGGGCAGTCCTGCAAACTTT.

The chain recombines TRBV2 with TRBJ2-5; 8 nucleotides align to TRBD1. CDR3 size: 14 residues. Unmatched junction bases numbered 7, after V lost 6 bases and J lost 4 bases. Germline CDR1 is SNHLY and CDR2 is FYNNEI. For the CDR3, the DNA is TGTGCCAGCAGGCCGGGACAGGTAACAGAGACCCAGTACTTC. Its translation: CASRPGQVTETQYF. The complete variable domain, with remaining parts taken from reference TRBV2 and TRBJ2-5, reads EPEVTQTPSHQVTQMGQEVILRCVPISNHLYFYWYRQILGQKVEFLVSFYNNEISEKSEIFDDQFSVERPDGSNFTLKIRSTKLEDSAMYFCASRPGQVTETQYFGPGTRLLVL.

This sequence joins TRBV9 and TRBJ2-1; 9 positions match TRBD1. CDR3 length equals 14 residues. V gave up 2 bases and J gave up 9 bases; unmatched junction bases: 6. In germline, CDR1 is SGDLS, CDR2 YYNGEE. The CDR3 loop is CASSVRTGAREQFF. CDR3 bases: TGTGCCAGCAGCGTCCGGACAGGGGCTCGTGAGCAGTTCTTC.

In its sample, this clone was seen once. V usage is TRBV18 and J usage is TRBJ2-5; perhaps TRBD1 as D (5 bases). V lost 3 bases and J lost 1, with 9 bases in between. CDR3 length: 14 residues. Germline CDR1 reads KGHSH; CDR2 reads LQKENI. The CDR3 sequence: CASSPDSFQETQYF. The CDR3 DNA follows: TGTGCCAGCTCACCCGACAGTTTCCAAGAGACCCAGTACTTC.

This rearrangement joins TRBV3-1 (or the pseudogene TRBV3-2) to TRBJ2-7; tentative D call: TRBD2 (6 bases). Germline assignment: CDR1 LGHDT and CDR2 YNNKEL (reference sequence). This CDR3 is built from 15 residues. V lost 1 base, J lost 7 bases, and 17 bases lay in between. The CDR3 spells CASSQGKGLGIEQYF. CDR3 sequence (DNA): TGTGCCAGCAGCCAAGGCAAGGGACTCGGGATAGAGCAGTACTTC.

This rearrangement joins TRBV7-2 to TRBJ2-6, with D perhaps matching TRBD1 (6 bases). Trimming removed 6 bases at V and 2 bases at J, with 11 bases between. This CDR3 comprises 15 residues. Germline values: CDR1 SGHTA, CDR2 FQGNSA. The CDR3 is CASSSGDPGANVLTF. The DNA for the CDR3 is TGTGCCAGCAGTTCAGGGGACCCTGGGGCCAACGTCCTGACTTTC. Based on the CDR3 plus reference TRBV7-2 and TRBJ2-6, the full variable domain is GAGVSQSPSNKVTEKGKDVELRCDPISGHTALYWYRQSLGQGLEFLIYFQGNSAPDKSGLPSDRFSAERTGGSVSTLTIQRTQQEDSAVYLCASSSGDPGANVLTFGAGSRLTVL.

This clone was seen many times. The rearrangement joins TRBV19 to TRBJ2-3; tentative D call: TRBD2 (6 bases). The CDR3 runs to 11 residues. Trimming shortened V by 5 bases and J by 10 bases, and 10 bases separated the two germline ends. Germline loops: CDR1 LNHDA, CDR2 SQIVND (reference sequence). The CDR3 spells CASSPGDPQYF. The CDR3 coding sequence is TGTGCCAGTAGTCCGGGGGATCCGCAGTATTTT.

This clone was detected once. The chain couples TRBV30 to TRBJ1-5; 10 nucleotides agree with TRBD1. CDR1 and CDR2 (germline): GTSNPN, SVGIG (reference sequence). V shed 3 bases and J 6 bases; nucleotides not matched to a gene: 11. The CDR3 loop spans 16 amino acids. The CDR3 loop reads CAWSPSDRGQGQPQHF. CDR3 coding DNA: TGTGCCTGGAGCCCCTCCGACAGGGGGCAAGGTCAGCCCCAGCATTTT.

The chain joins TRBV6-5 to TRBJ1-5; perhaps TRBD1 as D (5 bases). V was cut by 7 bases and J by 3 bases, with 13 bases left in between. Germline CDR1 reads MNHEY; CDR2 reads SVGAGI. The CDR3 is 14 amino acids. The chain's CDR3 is CASKTTGLNQPQHF. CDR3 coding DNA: TGTGCCAGCAAAACTACAGGCCTCAATCAGCCCCAGCATTTT.

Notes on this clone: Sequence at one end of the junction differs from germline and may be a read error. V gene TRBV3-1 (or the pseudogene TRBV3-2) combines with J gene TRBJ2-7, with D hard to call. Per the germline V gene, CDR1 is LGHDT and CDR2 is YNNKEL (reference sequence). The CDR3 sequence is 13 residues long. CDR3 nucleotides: TGTGCCAGCACCCAAGGCGTCAACTACGAGCAGTACTTC. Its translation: CASTQGVNYEQYF.

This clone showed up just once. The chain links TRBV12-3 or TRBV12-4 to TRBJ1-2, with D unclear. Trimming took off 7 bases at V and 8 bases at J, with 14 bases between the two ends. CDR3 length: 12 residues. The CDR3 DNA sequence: TGTGCCAGCACCGACGGAGTTGACGGCTACACCTTC. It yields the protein CASTDGVDGYTF.

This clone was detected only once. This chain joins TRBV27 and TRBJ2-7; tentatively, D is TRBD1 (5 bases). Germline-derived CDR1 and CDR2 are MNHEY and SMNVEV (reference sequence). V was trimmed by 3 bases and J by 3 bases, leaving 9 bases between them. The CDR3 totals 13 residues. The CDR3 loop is CASSFSRDYEQYF. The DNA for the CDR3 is TGTGCCAGCAGTTTTTCCAGGGACTACGAGCAGTACTTC.

This CDR3 is CASSYRDSSYEQYF. CDR3 DNA sequence: TGTGCCAGCAGTTACAGGGACAGCTCCTACGAGCAGTACTTC. This chain uses TRBV6-5 with TRBJ2-7, with 7 bases identical to TRBD1. The CDR3 covers 14 residues. Germline CDR1 is MNHEY and CDR2 is SVGAGI. Unmatched junction bases numbered 1, after V lost 2 bases and J lost 0 bases.

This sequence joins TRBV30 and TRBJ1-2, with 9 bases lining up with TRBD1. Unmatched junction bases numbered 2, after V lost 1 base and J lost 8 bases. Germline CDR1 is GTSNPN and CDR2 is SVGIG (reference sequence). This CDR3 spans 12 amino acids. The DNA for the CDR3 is TGTGCCTGGAGTGGACAGGGGGACGGCTACACCTTC. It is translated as CAWSGQGDGYTF.

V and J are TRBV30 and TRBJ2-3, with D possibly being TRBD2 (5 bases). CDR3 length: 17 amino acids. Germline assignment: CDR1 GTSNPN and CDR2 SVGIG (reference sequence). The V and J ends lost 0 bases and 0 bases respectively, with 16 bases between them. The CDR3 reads CAWSVRAGRTSTDTQYF. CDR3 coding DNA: TGTGCCTGGAGTGTAAGGGCGGGCAGAACTAGCACAGATACGCAGTATTTT.

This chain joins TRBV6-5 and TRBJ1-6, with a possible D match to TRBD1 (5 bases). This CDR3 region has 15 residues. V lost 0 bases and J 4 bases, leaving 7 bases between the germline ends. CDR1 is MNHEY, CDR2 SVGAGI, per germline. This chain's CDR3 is CASSYSRQYNSPLHF. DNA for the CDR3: TGTGCCAGCAGTTACTCTCGACAGTATAATTCACCCCTCCACTTT.

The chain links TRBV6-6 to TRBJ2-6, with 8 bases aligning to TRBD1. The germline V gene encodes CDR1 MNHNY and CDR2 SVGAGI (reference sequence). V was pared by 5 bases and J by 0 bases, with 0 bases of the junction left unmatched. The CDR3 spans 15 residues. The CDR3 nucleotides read TGTGCCAGCAGTGGACAGGGCTCTGGGGCCAACGTCCTGACTTTC. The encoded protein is CASSGQGSGANVLTF.

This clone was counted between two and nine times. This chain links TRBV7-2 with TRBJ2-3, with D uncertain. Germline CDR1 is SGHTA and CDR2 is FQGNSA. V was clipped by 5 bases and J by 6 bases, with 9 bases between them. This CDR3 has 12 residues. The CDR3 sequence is CASSPTADTQYF. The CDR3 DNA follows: TGTGCCAGCAGCCCAACTGCGGATACGCAGTATTTT. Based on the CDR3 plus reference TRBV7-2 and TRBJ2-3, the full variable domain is GAGVSQSPSNKVTEKGKDVELRCDPISGHTALYWYRQSLGQGLEFLIYFQGNSAPDKSGLPSDRFSAERTGGSVSTLTIQRTQQEDSAVYLCASSPTADTQYFGPGTRLTVL.

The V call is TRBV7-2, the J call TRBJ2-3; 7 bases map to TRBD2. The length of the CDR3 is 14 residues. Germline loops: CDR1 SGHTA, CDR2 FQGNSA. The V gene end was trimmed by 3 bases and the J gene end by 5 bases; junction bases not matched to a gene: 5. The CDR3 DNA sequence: TGTGCCAGCAGCTTTCCGATAGCGGGAGATACGCAGTATTTT. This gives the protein CASSFPIAGDTQYF. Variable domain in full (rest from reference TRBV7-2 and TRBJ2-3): GAGVSQSPSNKVTEKGKDVELRCDPISGHTALYWYRQSLGQGLEFLIYFQGNSAPDKSGLPSDRFSAERTGGSVSTLTIQRTQQEDSAVYLCASSFPIAGDTQYFGPGTRLTVL.

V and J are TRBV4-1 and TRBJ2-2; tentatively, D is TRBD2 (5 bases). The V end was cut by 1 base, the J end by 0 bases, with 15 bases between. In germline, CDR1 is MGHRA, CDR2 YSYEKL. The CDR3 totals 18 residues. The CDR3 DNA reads TGCGCCAGCAGCCAAGTGGTAGGGCGGGCAGCGAACACCGGGGAGCTGTTTTTT. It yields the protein CASSQVVGRAANTGELFF.